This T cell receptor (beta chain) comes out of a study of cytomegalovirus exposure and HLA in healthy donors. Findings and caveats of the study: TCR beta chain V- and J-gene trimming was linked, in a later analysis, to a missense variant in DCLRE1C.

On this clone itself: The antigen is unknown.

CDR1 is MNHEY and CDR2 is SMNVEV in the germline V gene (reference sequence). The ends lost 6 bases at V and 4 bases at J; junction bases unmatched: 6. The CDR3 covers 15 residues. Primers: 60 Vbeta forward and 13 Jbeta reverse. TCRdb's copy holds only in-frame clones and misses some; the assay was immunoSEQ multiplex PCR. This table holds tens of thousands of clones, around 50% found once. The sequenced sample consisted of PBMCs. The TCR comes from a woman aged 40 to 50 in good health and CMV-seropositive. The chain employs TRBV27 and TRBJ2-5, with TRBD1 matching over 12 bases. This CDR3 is CASSSGTGGVETQYF. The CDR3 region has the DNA TGTGCCAGCAGCAGTGGGACAGGGGGCGTAGAGACCCAGTACTTC.